This T cell receptor (beta chain) emerged from a study of patients and donors after allogeneic stem cell transplantation. MiXCR was run by TCRdb on the RT-PCR reads, yielding one entry per CDR3 protein. The sample records under 200,000 distinct CDR3 sequences, approximately 31% being singletons. Germline CDR1 SGHRS, CDR2 YFSETQ. The CDR3 runs 15 residues. The V segment lost 0 bases and the J segment 3 bases; nucleotides outside the gene matches: 3. The chain employs TRBV5-1 and TRBJ1-5; 7 positions match TRBD1. The source material was blood, either unsorted or a sorted T cell fraction (not recorded which). This clonotype was obtained from a human donor who was either an allogeneic HSCT recipient or a stem cell or donor lymphocyte infusion donor (not recorded which). It is not recorded whose cells these are; they may come from a transplant donor. The CDR3 nucleotides are TGCGCCAGCAGCTTGGGGGACAGAGCCAATCAGCCCCAGCATTTT. It is translated as CASSLGDRANQPQHF.